This T cell receptor beta chain stems from a study of T cells in Graves' hyperthyroidism and ophthalmopathy. It was RNA transcripts that yielded the amplified TCR beta CDR3 regions. A first-round RT-PCR of the TCR CDR3 used the HTBI primer set. TCRdb independently ran MiXCR on the multiplex PCR reads; one entry per CDR3 protein. This sample has about 710,000 distinct CDR3 sequences, with about a sixth found just once. Looked up from germline, CDR1 is SNHLY and CDR2 is FYNNEI. The CDR3 sequence is 14 residues long. The V end was cut by 1 base, the J end by 6 bases, with 10 bases between. Overall study findings and caveats: Blood also contained most expanded thyroid clonotypes above 0.001. The model predicted ophthalmopathy a median roughly six months before onset.

This clonotype occurred many times. Antigen specificity is unknown. Patients aged 18 to 65 had newly diagnosed hyperthyroidism of under 2 months' duration. Exclusion criteria comprised uncontrolled infection, other autoimmune disease, pregnancy or lactation. Sequencing used blood. The clonotype comes from a man between 18 and 29 years old with Graves' hyperthyroidism. The chain employs TRBV2 and TRBJ1-5; D gene ambiguous. CDR3 loop: CASSEGGRSQPQHF. The DNA for the CDR3 is TGTGCCAGCAGTGAAGGGGGTCGGAGTCAGCCCCAGCATTTT.